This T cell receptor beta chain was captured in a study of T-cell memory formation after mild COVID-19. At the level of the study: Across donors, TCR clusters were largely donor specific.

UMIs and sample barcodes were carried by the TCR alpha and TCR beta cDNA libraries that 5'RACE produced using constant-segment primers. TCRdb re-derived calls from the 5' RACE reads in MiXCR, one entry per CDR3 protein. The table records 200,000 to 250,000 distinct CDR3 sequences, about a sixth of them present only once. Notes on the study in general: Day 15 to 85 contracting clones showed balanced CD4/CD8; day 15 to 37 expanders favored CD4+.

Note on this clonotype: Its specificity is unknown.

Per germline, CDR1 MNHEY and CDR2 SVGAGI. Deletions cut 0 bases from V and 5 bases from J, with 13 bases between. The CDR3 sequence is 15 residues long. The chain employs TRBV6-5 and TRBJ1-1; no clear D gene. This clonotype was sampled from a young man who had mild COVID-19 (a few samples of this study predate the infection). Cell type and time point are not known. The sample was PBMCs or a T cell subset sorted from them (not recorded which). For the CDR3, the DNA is TGTGCCAGCAGTTACTCGTGGGGAGGAGGGACTGAAGCTTTCTTT. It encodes CASSYSWGGGTEAFF.